The present T cell receptor beta chain was sequenced within a study of blood T cell repertoires in COVID-19. About the study: The origin of the acute and convalescent COVID-19 samples was the United States, Italy and Spain.

This CDR3 is 15 amino acids long. The ends were cut back, 2 bases at V and 5 bases at J, with 14 bases in the middle. The germline gives CDR1 LGHNA, CDR2 YSLEER. The repertoire was sequenced with immunoSEQ multiplex PCR; TCRdb's copy has only in-frame clones and lacks some. The data contain roughly 24,000 clones, approximately 80% of them singletons. This sequence originates from a man of 80 years or more with active or convalescent COVID-19. The genes are TRBV4-3 and TRBJ2-3; a weak D match, TRBD2 (6 bases). The sequencing input was peripheral blood. The CDR3 spells CASSQTLATRDTQYF. CDR3 nucleotide sequence: TGCGCCAGCAGCCAAACACTAGCCACGAGAGATACGCAGTATTTT.